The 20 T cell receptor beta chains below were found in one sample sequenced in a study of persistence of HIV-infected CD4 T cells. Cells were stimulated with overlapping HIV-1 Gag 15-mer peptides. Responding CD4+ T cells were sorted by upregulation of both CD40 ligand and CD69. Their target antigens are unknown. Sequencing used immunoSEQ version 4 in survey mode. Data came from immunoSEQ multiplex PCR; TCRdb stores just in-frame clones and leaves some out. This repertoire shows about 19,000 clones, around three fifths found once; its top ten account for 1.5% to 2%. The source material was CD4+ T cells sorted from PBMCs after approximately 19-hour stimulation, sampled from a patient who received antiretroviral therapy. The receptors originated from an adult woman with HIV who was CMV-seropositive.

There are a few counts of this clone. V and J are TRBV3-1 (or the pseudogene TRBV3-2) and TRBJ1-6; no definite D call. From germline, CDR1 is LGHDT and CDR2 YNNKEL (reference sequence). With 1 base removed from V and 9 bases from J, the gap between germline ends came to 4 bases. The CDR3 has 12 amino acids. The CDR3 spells CASSQVGSPLHF. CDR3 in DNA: TGTGCCAGCAGCCAAGTAGGTTCACCCCTCCACTTT.

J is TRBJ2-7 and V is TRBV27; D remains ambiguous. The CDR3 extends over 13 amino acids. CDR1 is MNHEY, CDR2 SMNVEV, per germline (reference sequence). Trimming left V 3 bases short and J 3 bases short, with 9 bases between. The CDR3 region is CASSFRENYEQYF. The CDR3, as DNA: TGTGCCAGCAGTTTTAGGGAAAACTACGAGCAGTACTTC.

The CDR3 sequence is CASSQRKQNLNTEAFF. CDR3 DNA sequence: TGTGCCAGCAGTCAACGGAAACAGAATTTGAACACTGAAGCTTTCTTT. The rearrangement uses TRBV27 and TRBJ1-1; unclear D gene. The CDR3 length is 16 residues. Germline-derived CDR1 and CDR2 are MNHEY and SMNVEV (reference sequence). Trimming took 5 bases from V and 0 from J, leaving 16 bases between them.

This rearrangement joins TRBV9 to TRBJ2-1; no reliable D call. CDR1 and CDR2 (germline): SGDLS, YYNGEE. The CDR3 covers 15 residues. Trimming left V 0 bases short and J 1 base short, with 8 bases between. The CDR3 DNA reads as TGTGCCAGCAGCGTAGAACCCAGTTCCTACAATGAGCAGTTCTTC. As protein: CASSVEPSSYNEQFF.

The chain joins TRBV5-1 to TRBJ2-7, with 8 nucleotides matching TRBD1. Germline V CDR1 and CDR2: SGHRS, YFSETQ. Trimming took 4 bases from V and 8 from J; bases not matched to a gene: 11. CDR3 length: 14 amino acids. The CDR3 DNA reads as TGCGCCAGCAGCCCGGACAGGGAAAGTGGAAAGCAGTACTTC. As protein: CASSPDRESGKQYF. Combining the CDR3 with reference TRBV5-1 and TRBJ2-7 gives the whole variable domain KAGVTQTPRYLIKTRGQQVTLSCSPISGHRSVSWYQQTPGQGLQFLFEYFSETQRNKGNFPGRFSGRQFSNSRSEMNVSTLELGDSALYLCASSPDRESGKQYFGPGTRLTVT.

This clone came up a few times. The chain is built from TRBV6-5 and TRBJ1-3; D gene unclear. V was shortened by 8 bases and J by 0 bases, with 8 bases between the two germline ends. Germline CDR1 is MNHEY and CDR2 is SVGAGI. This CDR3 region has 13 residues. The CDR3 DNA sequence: TGTGCCAGCCGCCCGGACTCTGGAAACACCATATATTTT. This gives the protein CASRPDSGNTIYF.

The CDR3 DNA follows: TGTGCCAGCAGTGAATGGGGGGAGCAGGAGCAGTTCTTC. It yields the protein CASSEWGEQEQFF. The chain is built from TRBV25-1 and TRBJ2-1, with D maybe TRBD2 (6 bases). Germline V lookup: CDR1 MGHDK, CDR2 SYGVNS. V lost 1 base, J lost 10 bases, and 11 bases lay in between. CDR3 length equals 13 residues.

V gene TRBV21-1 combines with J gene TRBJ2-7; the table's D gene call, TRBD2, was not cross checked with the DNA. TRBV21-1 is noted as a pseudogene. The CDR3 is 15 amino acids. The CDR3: CASSKEETPGHEQYF. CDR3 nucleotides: TGTGCCAGCAGCAAAGAGGAGACTCCTGGCCACGAGCAGTACTTC.

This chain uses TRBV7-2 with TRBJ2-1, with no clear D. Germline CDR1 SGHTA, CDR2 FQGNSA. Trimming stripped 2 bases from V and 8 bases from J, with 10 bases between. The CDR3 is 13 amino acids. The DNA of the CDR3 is TGTGCCAGCAGCTTAAATTTGAGTGATGAGCAGTTCTTC. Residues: CASSLNLSDEQFF.

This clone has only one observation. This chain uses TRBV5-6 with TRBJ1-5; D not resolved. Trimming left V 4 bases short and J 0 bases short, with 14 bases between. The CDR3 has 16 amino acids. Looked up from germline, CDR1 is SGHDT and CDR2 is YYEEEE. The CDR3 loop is CASSTRGRFSNQPQHF. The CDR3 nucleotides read TGTGCCAGCAGCACAAGAGGCAGGTTTAGCAATCAGCCCCAGCATTTT.

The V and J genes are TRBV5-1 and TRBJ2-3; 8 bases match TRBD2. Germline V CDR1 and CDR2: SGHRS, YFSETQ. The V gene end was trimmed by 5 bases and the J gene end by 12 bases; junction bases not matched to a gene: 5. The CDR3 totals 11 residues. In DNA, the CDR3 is TGCGCCAGCAGACGGGAGGGTTCCCAGTATTTT. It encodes CASRREGSQYF.

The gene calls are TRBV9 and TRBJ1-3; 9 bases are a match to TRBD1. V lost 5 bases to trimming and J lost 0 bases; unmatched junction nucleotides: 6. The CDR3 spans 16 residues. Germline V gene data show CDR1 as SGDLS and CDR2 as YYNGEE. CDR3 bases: TGTGCCAGCAGTCGGGAGGGACAGGGCTCTGGAAACACCATATATTTT. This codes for CASSREGQGSGNTIYF.

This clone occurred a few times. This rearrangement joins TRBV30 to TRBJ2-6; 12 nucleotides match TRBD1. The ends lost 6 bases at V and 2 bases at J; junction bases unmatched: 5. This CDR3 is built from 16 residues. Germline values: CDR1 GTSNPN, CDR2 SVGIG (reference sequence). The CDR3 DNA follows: TGTGCCTGCCTGGGGACAGGGGGCACTGGGGCCAACGTCCTGACTTTC. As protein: CACLGTGGTGANVLTF.

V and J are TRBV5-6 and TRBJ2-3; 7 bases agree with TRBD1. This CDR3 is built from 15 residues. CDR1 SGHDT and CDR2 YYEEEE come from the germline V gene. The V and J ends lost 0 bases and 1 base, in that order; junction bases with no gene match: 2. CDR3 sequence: CASSLAGTGTDTQYF. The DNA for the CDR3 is TGTGCCAGCAGCTTGGCCGGGACAGGCACAGATACGCAGTATTTT.

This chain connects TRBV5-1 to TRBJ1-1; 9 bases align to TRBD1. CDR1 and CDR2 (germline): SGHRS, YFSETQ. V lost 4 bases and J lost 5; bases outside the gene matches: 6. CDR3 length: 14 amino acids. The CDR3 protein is CASSTGQGRTEAFF. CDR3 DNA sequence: TGCGCCAGCAGCACCGGACAGGGGAGGACTGAAGCTTTCTTT.

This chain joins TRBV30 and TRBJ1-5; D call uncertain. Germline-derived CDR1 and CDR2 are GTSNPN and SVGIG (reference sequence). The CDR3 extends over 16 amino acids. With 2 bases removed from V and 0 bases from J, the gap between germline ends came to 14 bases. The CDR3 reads CAWSSRTINSNQPQHF. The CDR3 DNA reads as TGTGCCTGGAGTTCCCGGACCATCAATAGCAATCAGCCCCAGCATTTT.

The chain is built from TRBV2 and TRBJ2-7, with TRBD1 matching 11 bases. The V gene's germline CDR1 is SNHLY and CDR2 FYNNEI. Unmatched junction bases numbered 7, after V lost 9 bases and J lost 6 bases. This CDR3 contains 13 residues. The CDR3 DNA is TGTGCCAGTAGCCGGGACAGGGGGGGCGAGCAGTACGTC. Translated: CASSRDRGGEQYV.

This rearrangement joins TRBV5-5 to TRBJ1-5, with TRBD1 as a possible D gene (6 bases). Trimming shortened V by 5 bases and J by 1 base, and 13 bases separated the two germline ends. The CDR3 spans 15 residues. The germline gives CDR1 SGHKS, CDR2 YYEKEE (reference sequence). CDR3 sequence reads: CASRNVDSSNQPQHF. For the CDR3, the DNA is TGTGCCAGCAGGAACGTGGACAGCAGCAATCAGCCCCAGCATTTT.

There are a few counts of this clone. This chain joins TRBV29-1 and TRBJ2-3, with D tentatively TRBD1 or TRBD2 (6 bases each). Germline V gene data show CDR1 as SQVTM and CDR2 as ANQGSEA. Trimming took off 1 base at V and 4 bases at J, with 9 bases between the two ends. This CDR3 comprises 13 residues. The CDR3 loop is CSVEVGGPDTQYF. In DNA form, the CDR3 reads TGCAGCGTTGAAGTTGGGGGGCCAGATACGCAGTATTTT.

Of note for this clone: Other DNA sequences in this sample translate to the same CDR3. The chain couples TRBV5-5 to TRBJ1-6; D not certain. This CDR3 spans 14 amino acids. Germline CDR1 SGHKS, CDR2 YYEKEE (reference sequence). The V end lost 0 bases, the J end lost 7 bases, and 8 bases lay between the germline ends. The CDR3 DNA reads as TGTGCCAGCAGCTTGGAGGCAGTGAATTCACCCCTCCACTTT. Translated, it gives CASSLEAVNSPLHF.